These 16 T cell receptor beta chains share one sample of origin, sequenced in a study of graft-versus-host responses after intestinal transplantation. Their antigens are not known. This table comes from immunoSEQ multiplex PCR, and its TCRdb copy is limited to in-frame clones, with some not included. The repertoire holds some 110,000 clones, 93% seen once, with more than 0.9% in the top ten. The sequencing here drew on unstimulated CD8+ T cells sorted from spleen or lymph node cells, taken before transplant. The source is a human donor who was the organ donor for an intestinal transplant.

This chain links TRBV23-1 with TRBJ2-7; possible D gene TRBD1, 6 bases. TRBV23-1 falls under the ORF class, with uncertain function. Between the trimmed V and J ends, which lost 4 bases and 2 bases, there was a span of 9 bases. This CDR3 has 13 residues. In DNA, the CDR3 is TGCGCCAGCAGTCCCGGACAGACCTACGAGCAGTACTTC. Encoded protein: CASSPGQTYEQYF.

The rearrangement joins TRBV4-1 to TRBJ2-5; perhaps TRBD1 as D (5 bases). Germline loops: CDR1 MGHRA, CDR2 YSYEKL. This CDR3 comprises 16 residues. Trimming took off 0 bases at V and 0 bases at J, with 11 bases between the two ends. The CDR3 DNA reads TGCGCCAGCAGCCAAGAAGTGGGGCCGTACCAAGAGACCCAGTACTTC. Encoded protein: CASSQEVGPYQETQYF.

This clone was seen a single time. CDR3 loop: CASSQDFPSGSYEQYF. The CDR3 region has the DNA TGCGCCAGCAGCCAAGACTTCCCAAGCGGGAGCTACGAGCAGTACTTC. The chain carries TRBV4-1 and TRBJ2-7, with 8 bases lining up with TRBD2. There are 16 residues in the CDR3. Germline-derived CDR1 and CDR2 are MGHRA and YSYEKL. V shed 0 bases, J shed 3 bases, and the junction held 7 bases outside the gene matches.

The chain is built from TRBV7-9 and TRBJ2-5, with a weak D call TRBD1 (6 bases). This CDR3 spans 13 amino acids. Germline CDR1 reads SEHNR; CDR2 reads FQNEAQ (reference sequence). V lost 7 bases and J lost 5, with 14 bases in between. The CDR3 here is CASIPTGWETQYF. The CDR3 DNA reads TGTGCCAGCATCCCGACAGGTTGGGAGACCCAGTACTTC.

This rearrangement joins TRBV19 to TRBJ2-7, with TRBD2 identical over 8 bases. The ends lost 5 bases at V and 3 bases at J; junction bases unmatched: 18. Germline V CDR1 and CDR2: LNHDA, SQIVND (reference sequence). The CDR3 loop spans 18 amino acids. CDR3 protein: CASSRPFVSGSGGYEQYF. The CDR3 bases are TGTGCCAGTAGTCGTCCGTTCGTCAGCGGGAGTGGTGGCTACGAGCAGTACTTC.

The chain couples TRBV4-1 to TRBJ2-3; D may match TRBD1 or TRBD2 (5 bases each). Trimming pared 2 bases from V and 1 base from J, leaving 19 bases between. Germline loops: CDR1 MGHRA, CDR2 YSYEKL. The CDR3 is 18 amino acids. CDR3 bases: TGCGCCAGCAGCCAACCTACCGGGACGCCTACGGGCACAGATACGCAGTATTTT. Its protein product is CASSQPTGTPTGTDTQYF.

The J gene is TRBJ1-1, the V gene TRBV4-1, with no clear D. Trimming removed 1 base at V and 2 bases at J, with 5 bases between. The CDR3 extends over 13 amino acids. Germline CDR1 and CDR2: MGHRA and YSYEKL. CDR3 loop: CASSQADNTEAFF. The CDR3 region has the DNA TGCGCCAGCAGCCAAGCCGATAACACTGAAGCTTTCTTT.

The chain couples TRBV30 to TRBJ2-5, with 7 bases fitting TRBD2. The CDR3 is made up of 14 amino acids. Germline-derived CDR1 and CDR2 are GTSNPN and SVGIG (reference sequence). Trimming took 3 bases from V and 2 from J; bases not matched to a gene: 6. CDR3 loop: CAWSLIAGQETQYF. The CDR3 nucleotides are TGTGCCTGGAGCCTAATAGCGGGTCAAGAGACCCAGTACTTC.

The gene calls are TRBV6-1 and TRBJ2-2; TRBD2 agrees at 7 bases. The germline gives CDR1 MNHNS, CDR2 SASEGT. The V segment lost 6 bases and the J segment 2 bases; nucleotides outside the gene matches: 3. This CDR3 has 14 residues. CDR3 sequence reads: CASRGGSNTGELFF. Written as DNA, the CDR3 is TGTGCCAGCAGGGGGGGGAGCAACACCGGGGAGCTGTTTTTT.

The CDR3 loop reads CAWYPLLESYYGYTF. In nucleotides, the CDR3 is TGTGCCTGGTACCCACTCCTGGAGTCCTACTATGGCTACACCTTC. The genes are TRBV30 and TRBJ1-2; D uncertain. Germline V lookup: CDR1 GTSNPN, CDR2 SVGIG (reference sequence). CDR3 length: 15 amino acids. The V gene lost 5 bases and the J gene lost 3 bases, with 19 bases spanning the gap.

This chain connects TRBV15 to TRBJ2-1; D possibly matches TRBD1 or TRBD2 (5 bases each). Germline V gene sequence: CDR1 LNHNV, CDR2 YYDKDF (reference sequence). The V and J ends lost 3 bases and 0 bases respectively, with 15 bases between them. CDR3 size: 17 residues. Here the CDR3 DNA reads TGTGCCACCAGCAGTGTGGGACGGCTGAACTCCTACAATGAGCAGTTCTTC. This encodes CATSSVGRLNSYNEQFF.

As DNA, the CDR3 is TGCGCCAGCAGCCAAGATAATCGGAGTCCCTACAATGAGCAGTTCTTC. Residues: CASSQDNRSPYNEQFF. The chain has TRBV4-1 and TRBJ2-1; no clear D. CDR1 is MGHRA and CDR2 is YSYEKL in the germline V gene. Trimming took 0 bases from V and 2 from J, leaving 11 bases between them. This CDR3 spans 16 amino acids.

The chain carries TRBV4-1 and TRBJ2-1; a weak D match, TRBD2 (6 bases). This CDR3 is 14 amino acids long. The V gene lost 8 bases and the J gene lost 7 bases, with 18 bases spanning the gap. The germline gives CDR1 MGHRA, CDR2 YSYEKL. CDR3 sequence reads: CASGTLGGNNEQFF. DNA for the CDR3: TGCGCCAGCGGCACCCTCGGGGGTAATAATGAGCAGTTCTTC.

CDR3 residues: CASSVAAAGGRDGYTF. CDR3 coding DNA: TGTGCCAGCAGCGTAGCTGCGGCAGGGGGGAGAGATGGCTACACCTTC. The chain combines TRBV9 with TRBJ1-2, with 7 bases identical to TRBD1. V shed 0 bases and J 6 bases; nucleotides not matched to a gene: 11. Germline CDR1 SGDLS, CDR2 YYNGEE. The CDR3 runs 16 residues.

V gene TRBV30 combines with J gene TRBJ2-3, with D unclear. Germline CDR1 and CDR2: GTSNPN and SVGIG (reference sequence). Trimming left V 2 bases short and J 6 bases short, with 9 bases between. The CDR3 contains 12 residues. This CDR3 is CAWSLIGDTQYF. The CDR3 DNA is TGTGCCTGGAGTCTCATTGGGGATACGCAGTATTTT.

The CDR3 protein is CASSLIGLAGVPETQYF. CDR3 DNA sequence: TGTGCCAGCAGCTTAATAGGACTAGCGGGAGTCCCAGAGACCCAGTACTTC. The chain has TRBV7-2 and TRBJ2-5; 13 bases are a match to TRBD2. This CDR3 is 17 amino acids long. Germline CDR1 reads SGHTA; CDR2 reads FQGNSA. With 2 bases clipped from V and 4 bases from J, the junction kept 7 bases outside the gene matches.